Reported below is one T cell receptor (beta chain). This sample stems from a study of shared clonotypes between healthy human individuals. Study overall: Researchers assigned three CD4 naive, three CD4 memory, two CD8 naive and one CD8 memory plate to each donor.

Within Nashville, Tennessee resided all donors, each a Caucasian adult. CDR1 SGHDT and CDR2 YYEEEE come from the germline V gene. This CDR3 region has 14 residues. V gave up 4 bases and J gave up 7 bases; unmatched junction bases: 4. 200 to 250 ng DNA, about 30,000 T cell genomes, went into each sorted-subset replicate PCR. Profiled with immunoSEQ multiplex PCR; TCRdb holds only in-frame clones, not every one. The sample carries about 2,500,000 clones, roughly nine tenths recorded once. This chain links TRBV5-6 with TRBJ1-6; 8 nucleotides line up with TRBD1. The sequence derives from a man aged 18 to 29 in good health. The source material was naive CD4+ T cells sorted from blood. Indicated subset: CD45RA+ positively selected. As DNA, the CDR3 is TGTGCCAGCAGCGTGGACAGGGCGAATTCACCCCTCCACTTT. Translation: CASSVDRANSPLHF.